This TCR beta chain was captured by sequencing in a study of T cell changes during pregnancy in multiple sclerosis. This table comes from immunoSEQ multiplex PCR, and its TCRdb copy is limited to in-frame clones, with some not included. The sample lists about 89,000 clones; approximately 94% were seen once. There are 13 residues in the CDR3. Germline loops: CDR1 MDHEN, CDR2 SYDVKM. V was trimmed by 4 bases and J by 8 bases, leaving 15 bases between them. Material: peripheral blood, obtained in the third trimester of pregnancy. The chain joins TRBV28 to TRBJ2-7; D not resolved. The TCR originated in a female donor with multiple sclerosis, enrolled in a pregnancy study. CDR3 bases: TGTGCCAGCAGTTCTCCGGGTCGCCAAAAGCAGTACTTC. It specifies CASSSPGRQKQYF.